This T cell receptor beta chain was retrieved from a study of T cell changes during pregnancy in multiple sclerosis. The protocol was immunoSEQ multiplex PCR, while the TCRdb copy is restricted to in-frame clones and leaves out a portion. The sample has under 35,000 clones, 85% to 95% seen once. The sequenced sample was CD4+ T cells from peripheral blood mononuclear cells, obtained in the first trimester of pregnancy. The TCR was taken from a female donor with multiple sclerosis, enrolled in a pregnancy study.

CDR3 in DNA: TGTGCCAGCAGCGTACTAGCGGGGGGGCCGCGCAATGAGCAGTTCTTC. Amino acids: CASSVLAGGPRNEQFF. V gene TRBV9 combines with J gene TRBJ2-1, with 12 nucleotides matching TRBD2. CDR3 length: 16 residues. J gave up 6 bases and V 1 base, and 5 bases lay outside the gene matches. Germline loops: CDR1 SGDLS, CDR2 YYNGEE.